This T cell receptor beta chain is drawn from a study of identifying expanded T cells in peripheral blood. Concerning this clone itself: Antigen specificity is unknown.

Study-level points and caveats: Over about two and four weeks, about 16 and 20 clones changed, versus 1.2 between replicates.

Trimming removed 0 bases from V and 4 bases from J, with 13 bases in between. Germline assignment: CDR1 WNHNN and CDR2 SYGVQD (reference sequence). The CDR3 is made up of 15 amino acids. The data were produced by immunoSEQ multiplex PCR, yet TCRdb's version contains in-frame clones alone and is incomplete. The repertoire has about 78,000 clones, roughly four fifths of them found once; the top ten carry 18%. Sample: blood. The source of this sequence is a person aged 18-70 years in good health. The V and J genes are TRBV10-1 and TRBJ2-7, with D possibly called TRBD1 or TRBD2 (6 bases each). CDR3 region: CASSESGGTFYEQYF. For the CDR3, the DNA is TGCGCCAGCAGTGAGTCAGGGGGGACATTTTACGAGCAGTACTTC.